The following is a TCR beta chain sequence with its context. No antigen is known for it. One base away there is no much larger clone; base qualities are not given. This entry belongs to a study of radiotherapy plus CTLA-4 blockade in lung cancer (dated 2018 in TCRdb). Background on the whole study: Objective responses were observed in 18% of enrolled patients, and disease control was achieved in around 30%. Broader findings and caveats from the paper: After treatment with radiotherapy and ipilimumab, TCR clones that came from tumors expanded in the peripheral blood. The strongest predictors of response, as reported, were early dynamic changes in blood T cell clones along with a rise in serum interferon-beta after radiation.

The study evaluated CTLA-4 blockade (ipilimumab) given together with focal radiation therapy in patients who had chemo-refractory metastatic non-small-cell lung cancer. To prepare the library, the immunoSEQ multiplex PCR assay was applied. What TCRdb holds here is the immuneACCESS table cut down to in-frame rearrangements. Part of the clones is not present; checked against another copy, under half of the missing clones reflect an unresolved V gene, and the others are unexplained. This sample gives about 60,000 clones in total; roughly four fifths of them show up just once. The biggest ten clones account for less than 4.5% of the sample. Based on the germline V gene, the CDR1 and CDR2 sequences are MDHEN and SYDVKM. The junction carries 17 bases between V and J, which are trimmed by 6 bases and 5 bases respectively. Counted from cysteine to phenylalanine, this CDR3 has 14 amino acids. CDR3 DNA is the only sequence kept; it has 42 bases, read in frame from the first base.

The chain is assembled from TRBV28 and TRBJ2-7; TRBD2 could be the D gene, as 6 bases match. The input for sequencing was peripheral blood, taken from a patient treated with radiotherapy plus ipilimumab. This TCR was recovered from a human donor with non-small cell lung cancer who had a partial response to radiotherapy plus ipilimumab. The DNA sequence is TGTGCCAGCAGCCCGACCGCGGGAATTGACGAGCAGTACTTC. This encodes CASSPTAGIDEQYF.